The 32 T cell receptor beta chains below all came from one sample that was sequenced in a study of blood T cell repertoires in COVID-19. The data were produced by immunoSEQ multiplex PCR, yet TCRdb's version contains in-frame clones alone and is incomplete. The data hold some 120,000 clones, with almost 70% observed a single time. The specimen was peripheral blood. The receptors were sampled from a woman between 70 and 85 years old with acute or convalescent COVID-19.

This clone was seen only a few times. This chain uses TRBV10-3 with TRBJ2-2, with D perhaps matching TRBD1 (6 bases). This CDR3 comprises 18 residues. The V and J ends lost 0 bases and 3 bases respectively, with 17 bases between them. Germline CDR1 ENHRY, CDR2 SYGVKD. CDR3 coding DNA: TGTGCCATCAGTGAGTCGTTAAATCCGGGACAACACACCGGGGAGCTGTTTTTT. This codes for CAISESLNPGQHTGELFF.

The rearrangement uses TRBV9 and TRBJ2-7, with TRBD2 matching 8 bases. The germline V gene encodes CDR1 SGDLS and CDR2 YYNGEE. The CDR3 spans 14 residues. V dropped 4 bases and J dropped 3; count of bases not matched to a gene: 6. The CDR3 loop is CASSNSGSNYEQYF. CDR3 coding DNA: TGTGCCAGCAGCAACAGCGGGAGTAACTACGAGCAGTACTTC.

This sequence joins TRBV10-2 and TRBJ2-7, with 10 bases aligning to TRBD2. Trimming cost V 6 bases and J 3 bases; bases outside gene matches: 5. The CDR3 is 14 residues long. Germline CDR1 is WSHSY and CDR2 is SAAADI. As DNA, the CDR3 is TGCGCCAGCAGCACTAGCGGGATGATCTACGAGCAGTACTTC. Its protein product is CASSTSGMIYEQYF.

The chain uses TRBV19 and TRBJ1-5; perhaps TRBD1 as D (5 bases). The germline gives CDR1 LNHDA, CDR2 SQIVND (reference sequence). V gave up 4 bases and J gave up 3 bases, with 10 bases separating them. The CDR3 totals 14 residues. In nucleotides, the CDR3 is TGTGCCAGTAGTAATTCACAGGTCAATCAGCCCCAGCATTTT. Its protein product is CASSNSQVNQPQHF. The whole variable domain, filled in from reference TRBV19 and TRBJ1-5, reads DGGITQSPKYLFRKEGQNVTLSCEQNLNHDAMYWYRQDPGQGLRLIYYSQIVNDFQKGDIAEGYSVSREKKESFPLTVTSAQKNPTAFYLCASSNSQVNQPQHFGDGTRLSIL.

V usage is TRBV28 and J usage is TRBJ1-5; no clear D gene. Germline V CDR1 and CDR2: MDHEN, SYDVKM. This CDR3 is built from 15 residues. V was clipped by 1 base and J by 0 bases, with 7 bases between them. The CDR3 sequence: CASSLYADSNQPQHF. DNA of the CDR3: TGTGCCAGCAGTTTATACGCAGATAGCAATCAGCCCCAGCATTTT. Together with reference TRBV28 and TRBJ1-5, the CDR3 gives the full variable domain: DVKVTQSSRYLVKRTGEKVFLECVQDMDHENMFWYRQDPGLGLRLIYFSYDVKMKEKGDIPEGYSVSREKKERFSLILESASTNQTSMYLCASSLYADSNQPQHFGDGTRLSIL.

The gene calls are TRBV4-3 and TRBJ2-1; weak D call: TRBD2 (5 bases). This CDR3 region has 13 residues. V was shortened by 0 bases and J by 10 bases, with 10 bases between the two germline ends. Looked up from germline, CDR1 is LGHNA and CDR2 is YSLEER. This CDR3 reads CASSQDRRTEQFF. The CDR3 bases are TGCGCCAGCAGCCAAGATAGGAGGACCGAGCAGTTCTTC.

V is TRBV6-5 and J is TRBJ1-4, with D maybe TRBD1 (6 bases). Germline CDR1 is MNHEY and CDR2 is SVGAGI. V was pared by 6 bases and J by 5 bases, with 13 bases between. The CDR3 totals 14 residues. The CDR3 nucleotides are TGTGCCAGCAGGAGAGGACAGATAAATGAAAAACTGTTTTTT. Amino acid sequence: CASRRGQINEKLFF.

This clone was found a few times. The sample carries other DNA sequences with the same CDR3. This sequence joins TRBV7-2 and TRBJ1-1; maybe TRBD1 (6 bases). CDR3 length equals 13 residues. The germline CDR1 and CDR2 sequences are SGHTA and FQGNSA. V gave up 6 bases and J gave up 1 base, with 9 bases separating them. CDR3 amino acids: CASSSQGNTEAFF. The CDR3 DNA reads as TGTGCCAGCAGTTCACAGGGGAACACTGAAGCTTTCTTT.

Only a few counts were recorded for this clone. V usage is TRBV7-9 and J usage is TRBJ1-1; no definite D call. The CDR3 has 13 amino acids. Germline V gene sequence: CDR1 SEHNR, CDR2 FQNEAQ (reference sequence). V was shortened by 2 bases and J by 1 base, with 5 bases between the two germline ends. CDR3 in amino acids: CASSLIGNTEAFF. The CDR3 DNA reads TGTGCCAGCAGCTTAATCGGGAACACTGAAGCTTTCTTT.

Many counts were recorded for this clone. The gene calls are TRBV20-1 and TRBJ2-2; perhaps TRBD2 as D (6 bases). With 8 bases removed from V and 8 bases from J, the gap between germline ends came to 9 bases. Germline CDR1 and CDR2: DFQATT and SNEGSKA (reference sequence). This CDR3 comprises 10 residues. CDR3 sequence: CSRGNGELFF. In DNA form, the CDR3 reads TGCAGTCGGGGGAATGGGGAGCTGTTTTTT.

The CDR3 bases are TGTGCCAGCAGCTTGGTAGGGGGACATGGCTACACCTTC. It yields the protein CASSLVGGHGYTF. The V gene is TRBV5-4, the J gene TRBJ1-2, with a possible D match to TRBD1 (6 bases). With 0 bases removed from V and 6 bases from J, the gap between germline ends came to 9 bases. The germline V gene encodes CDR1 SGHNT and CDR2 YYREEE (reference sequence). There are 13 residues in the CDR3. The complete variable domain, with remaining parts taken from reference TRBV5-4 and TRBJ1-2, reads ETGVTQSPTHLIKTRGQQVTLRCSSQSGHNTVSWYQQALGQGPQFIFQYYREEENGRGNFPPRFSGLQFPNYSSELNVNALELDDSALYLCASSLVGGHGYTFGSGTRLTVV.

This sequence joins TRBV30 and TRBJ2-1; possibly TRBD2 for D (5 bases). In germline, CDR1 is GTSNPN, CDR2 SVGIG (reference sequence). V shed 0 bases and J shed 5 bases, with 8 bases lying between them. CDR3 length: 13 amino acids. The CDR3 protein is CAWSVRRDNEQFF. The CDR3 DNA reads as TGTGCCTGGAGTGTACGGCGGGACAATGAGCAGTTCTTC.

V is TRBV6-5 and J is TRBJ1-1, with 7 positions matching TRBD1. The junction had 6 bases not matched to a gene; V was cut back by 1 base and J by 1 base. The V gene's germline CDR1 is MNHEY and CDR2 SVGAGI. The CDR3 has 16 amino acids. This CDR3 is CASSYWVTGRNTEAFF. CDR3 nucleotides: TGTGCCAGCAGTTACTGGGTGACAGGGCGGAACACTGAAGCTTTCTTT.

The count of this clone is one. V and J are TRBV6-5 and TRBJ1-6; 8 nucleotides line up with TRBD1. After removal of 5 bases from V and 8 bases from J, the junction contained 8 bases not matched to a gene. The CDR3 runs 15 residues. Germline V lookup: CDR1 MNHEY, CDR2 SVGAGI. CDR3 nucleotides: TGTGCCAGCAGTCAAAACAGGGGGAATCATTCACCCCTCCACTTT. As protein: CASSQNRGNHSPLHF.

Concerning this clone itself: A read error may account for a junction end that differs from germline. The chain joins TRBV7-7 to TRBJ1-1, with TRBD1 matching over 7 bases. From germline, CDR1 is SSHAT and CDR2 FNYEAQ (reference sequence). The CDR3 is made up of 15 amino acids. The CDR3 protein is CASSLDRETNRGAFF. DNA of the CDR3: TGTGCTAGCAGCTTAGACAGGGAGACCAACCGTGGGGCTTTCTTT.

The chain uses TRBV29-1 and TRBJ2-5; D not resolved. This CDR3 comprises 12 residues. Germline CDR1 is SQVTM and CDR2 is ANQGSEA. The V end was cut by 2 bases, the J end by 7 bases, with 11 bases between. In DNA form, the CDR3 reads TGCAGCGTTGAAAACTTGTCTGGGACCCAGTACTTC. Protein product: CSVENLSGTQYF.

The CDR3 sequence is CASSIAGTGSYEQYF. CDR3 bases: TGTGCCAGTAGTATAGCCGGGACAGGCTCCTACGAGCAGTACTTC. V gene TRBV19 combines with J gene TRBJ2-7, with 8 bases lining up with TRBD1. The CDR3 covers 15 residues. J was trimmed by 0 bases and V by 1 base; bases with no gene match: 2. Germline values: CDR1 LNHDA, CDR2 SQIVND (reference sequence). The entire variable domain, with the rest obtained from reference TRBV19 and TRBJ2-7, is as follows: DGGITQSPKYLFRKEGQNVTLSCEQNLNHDAMYWYRQDPGQGLRLIYYSQIVNDFQKGDIAEGYSVSREKKESFPLTVTSAQKNPTAFYLCASSIAGTGSYEQYFGPGTRLTVT.

CDR3 coding DNA: TGTGCCAGCAGTCGGGGACTAGCGGGAGGGCCACGTATCGCTGCGCAGTATTTT. Translating gives CASSRGLAGGPRIAAQYF. The chain couples TRBV6-6 to TRBJ2-3; 16 bases are a match to TRBD2. V lost 5 bases, J lost 10 bases, and 15 bases stayed unmatched. The CDR3 loop spans 18 amino acids. The germline gives CDR1 MNHNY, CDR2 SVGAGI (reference sequence).

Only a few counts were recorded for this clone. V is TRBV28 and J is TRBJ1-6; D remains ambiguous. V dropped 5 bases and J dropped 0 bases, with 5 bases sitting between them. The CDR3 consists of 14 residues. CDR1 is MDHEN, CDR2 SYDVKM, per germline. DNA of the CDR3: TGTGCCAGCAGTGCTAGCTCCTATAATTCACCCCTCCACTTT. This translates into CASSASSYNSPLHF.

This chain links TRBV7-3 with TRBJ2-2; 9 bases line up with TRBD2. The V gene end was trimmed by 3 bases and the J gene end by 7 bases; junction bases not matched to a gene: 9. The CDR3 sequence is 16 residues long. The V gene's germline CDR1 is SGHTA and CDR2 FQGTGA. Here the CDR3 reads CASSFLGSGRDGELFF. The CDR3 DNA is TGTGCCAGCAGCTTCCTGGGTAGCGGGAGAGACGGGGAGCTGTTTTTT.

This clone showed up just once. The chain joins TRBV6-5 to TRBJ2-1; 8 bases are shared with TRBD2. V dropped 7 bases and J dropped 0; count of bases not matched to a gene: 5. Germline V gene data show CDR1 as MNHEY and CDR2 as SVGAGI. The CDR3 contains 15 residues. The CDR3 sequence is CASIKTSGSYNEQFF. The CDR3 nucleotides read TGTGCCAGCATTAAAACTAGCGGCTCCTACAATGAGCAGTTCTTC.

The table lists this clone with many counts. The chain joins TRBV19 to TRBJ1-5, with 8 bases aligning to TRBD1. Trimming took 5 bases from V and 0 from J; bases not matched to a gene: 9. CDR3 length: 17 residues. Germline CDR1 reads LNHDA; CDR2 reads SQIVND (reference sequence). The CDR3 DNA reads TGTGCCAGTAGTTCCGGGACAGGAGCATATAGCAATCAGCCCCAGCATTTT. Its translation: CASSSGTGAYSNQPQHF.

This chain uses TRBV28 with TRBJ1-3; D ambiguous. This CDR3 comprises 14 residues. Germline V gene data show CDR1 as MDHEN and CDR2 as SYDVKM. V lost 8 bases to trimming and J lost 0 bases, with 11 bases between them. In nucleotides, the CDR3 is TGTGCCAGCCAGGCGGGGAGCTCTGGAAACACCATATATTTT. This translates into CASQAGSSGNTIYF.

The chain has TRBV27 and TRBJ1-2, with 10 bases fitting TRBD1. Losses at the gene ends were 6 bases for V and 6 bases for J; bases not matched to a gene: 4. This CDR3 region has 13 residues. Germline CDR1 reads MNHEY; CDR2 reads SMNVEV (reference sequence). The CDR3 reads CASRWTGGNGYTF. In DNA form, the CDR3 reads TGTGCCAGCAGATGGACAGGGGGAAATGGCTACACCTTC.

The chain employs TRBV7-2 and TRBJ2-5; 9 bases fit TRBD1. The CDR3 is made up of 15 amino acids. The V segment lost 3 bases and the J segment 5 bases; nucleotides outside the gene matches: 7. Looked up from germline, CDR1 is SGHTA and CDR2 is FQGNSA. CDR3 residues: CASSLGGQGRETQYF. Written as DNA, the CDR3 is TGTGCCAGCAGCTTGGGCGGACAGGGGAGGGAGACCCAGTACTTC.

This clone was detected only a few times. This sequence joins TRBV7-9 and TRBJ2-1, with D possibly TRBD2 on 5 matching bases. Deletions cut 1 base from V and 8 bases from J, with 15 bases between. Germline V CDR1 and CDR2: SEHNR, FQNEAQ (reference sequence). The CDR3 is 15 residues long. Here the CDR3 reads CASSLGPHSSHEQFF. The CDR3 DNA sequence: TGTGCCAGCAGCTTAGGCCCGCATTCTAGCCATGAGCAGTTCTTC.

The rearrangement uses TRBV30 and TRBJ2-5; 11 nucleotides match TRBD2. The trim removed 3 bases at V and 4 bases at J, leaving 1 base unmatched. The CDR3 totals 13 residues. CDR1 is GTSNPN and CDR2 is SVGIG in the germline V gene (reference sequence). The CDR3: CAWRLAGAETQYF. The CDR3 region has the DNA TGTGCCTGGAGACTAGCGGGAGCAGAGACCCAGTACTTC.

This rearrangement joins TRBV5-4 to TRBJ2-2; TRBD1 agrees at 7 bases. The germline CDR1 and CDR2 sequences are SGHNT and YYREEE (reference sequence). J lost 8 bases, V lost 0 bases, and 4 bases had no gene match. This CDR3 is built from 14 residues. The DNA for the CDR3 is TGTGCCAGCAGCTTGGGGACAGGAGCTGGGGAGCTGTTTTTT. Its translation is CASSLGTGAGELFF.

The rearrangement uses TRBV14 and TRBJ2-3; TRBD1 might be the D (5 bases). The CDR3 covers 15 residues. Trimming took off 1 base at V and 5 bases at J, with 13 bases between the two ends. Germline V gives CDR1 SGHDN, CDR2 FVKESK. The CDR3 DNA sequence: TGTGCCAGCAGCCAAGCAGGGCCCCCCGGAGATACGCAGTATTTT. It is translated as CASSQAGPPGDTQYF.

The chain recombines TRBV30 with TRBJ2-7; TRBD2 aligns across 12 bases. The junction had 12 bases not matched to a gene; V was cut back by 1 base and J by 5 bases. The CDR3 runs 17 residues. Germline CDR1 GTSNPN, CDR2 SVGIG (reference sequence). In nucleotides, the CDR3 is TGTGCCTGGAGTGGGACTCTAGCGGGAGGGCCTCTGGACGAGCAGTACTTC. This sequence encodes CAWSGTLAGGPLDEQYF.

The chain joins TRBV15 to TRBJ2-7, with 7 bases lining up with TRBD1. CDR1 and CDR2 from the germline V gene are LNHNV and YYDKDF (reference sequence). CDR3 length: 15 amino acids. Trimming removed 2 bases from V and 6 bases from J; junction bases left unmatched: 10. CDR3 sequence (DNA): TGTGCCACCAGCAGAAGACAGGGCCCCAGCTCCGAGCAGTACTTC. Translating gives CATSRRQGPSSEQYF.

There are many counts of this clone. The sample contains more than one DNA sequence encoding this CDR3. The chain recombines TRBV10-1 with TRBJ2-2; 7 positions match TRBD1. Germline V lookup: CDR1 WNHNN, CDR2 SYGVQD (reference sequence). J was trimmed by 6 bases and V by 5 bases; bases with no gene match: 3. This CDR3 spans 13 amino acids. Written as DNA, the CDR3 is TGCGCCAGCAGTAATCAGGGGGCCGGGGAGCTGTTTTTT. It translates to CASSNQGAGELFF.